The T cell receptor beta chain described here comes from a study of cytomegalovirus exposure and HLA in healthy donors. Study-wide results and limits: As a later analysis revealed, most CMV-associated TCR beta chains appeared HLA-restricted.

Of note for this clone: Antigen specificity is unknown.

PCR employed 60 Vbeta and 13 Jbeta primers. Generated by immunoSEQ multiplex PCR, the TCRdb table keeps only in-frame clones and is missing some. The profile shows roughly 200,000 clones, less than 80% of them singletons. CDR1 and CDR2 (germline): SGHRS, YFSETQ. CDR3 length: 15 amino acids. Trimming stripped 4 bases from V and 2 bases from J, with 12 bases between. The source is a young woman in good health and CMV-seropositive. Specimen: PBMCs. The gene calls are TRBV5-1 and TRBJ2-2, with D hard to call. The CDR3 loop reads CASSRDTINTGELFF. The CDR3 region has the DNA TGCGCCAGCAGCCGAGACACGATAAACACCGGGGAGCTGTTTTTT. The whole variable domain, remainder taken from reference TRBV5-1 and TRBJ2-2, is KAGVTQTPRYLIKTRGQQVTLSCSPISGHRSVSWYQQTPGQGLQFLFEYFSETQRNKGNFPGRFSGRQFSNSRSEMNVSTLELGDSALYLCASSRDTINTGELFFGEGSRLTVL.